Listed below are T cell receptor beta chains from one sample, sequenced in a study of T-cell reconstitution after alpha-beta-depleted transplantation in children. MiXCR was run by TCRdb on the PCR reads, yielding one entry per CDR3 protein. The sample lists around 15,000 distinct CDR3 sequences, roughly 5.3% occurring once. The source was PBMCs, collected before TCRalphabeta/CD19-depleted stem cell transplant. The source is a boy aged 5-17 years with acute lymphoblastic leukemia, due to receive a stem cell transplant. Both conserved end residues are part of each CDR3. The D gene is left open where the match is weak. Rows give clone size only sometimes, using once, few, many, or a class for an expanded clone.

V	J	size	D	DNA	CDR3
TRBV6-2/TRBV6-3	TRBJ2-3	many	TRBD2	TGTGCCAGCAGTTCAGGGACTAGGAGCACAGATACGCAGTATTTT	CASSSGTRSTDTQYF
TRBV19	TRBJ1-5	many	-	TGTGCCAGTAGTAGGGCAGGGTCTCAGCCCCAGCATTTT	CASSRAGSQPQHF
TRBV7-9	TRBJ2-2	medium-sized	-	TGTGCCAGCAGCTTACCCGTCTTAAAGGAAGATCCGAACACCGGGGAGCTGTTTTTT	CASSLPVLKEDPNTGELFF
TRBV2	TRBJ1-4	few	-	TGTGCCTTCAGCCTGAGTTTTGAAAAACTGTTTTTT	CAFSLSFEKLFF
TRBV27	TRBJ2-6	many	-	TGTGCCAGCAGTTTACCCACAGGGCCGCGAGGGGCCAACGTCCTGACTTTC	CASSLPTGPRGANVLTF
TRBV25-1	TRBJ1-5	many	TRBD1	TGTGCCAGCAGTTTCACAGGGGAGGGTCAGCCCCAGCATTTT	CASSFTGEGQPQHF
TRBV2	TRBJ1-5	many	-	TGTGCCAGCCGAACCGAAAACAATCAGCCCCAGCATTTT	CASRTENNQPQHF
TRBV7-9	TRBJ1-1	many	-	TGTGCCAGCAGCTTAGCGGGGGGGAAGGGAGCTTTCTTT	CASSLAGGKGAFF
TRBV20-1	TRBJ1-4	-	-	TGCAGTGCTCTGGACCGAGTAGGCGAAAAACTGTTTTTT	CSALDRVGEKLFF
TRBV30	TRBJ2-2	many	-	TGTGCCTGGAGCGTACAGGGTATCGGGGAGCTGTTTTTT	CAWSVQGIGELFF
TRBV6-5	TRBJ1-2	many	-	TGTGCCAGCACACTAGGCGGGACCCAGGGAGGCTATGGCTACACCTTC	CASTLGGTQGGYGYTF
TRBV7-6	TRBJ2-1	few	-	TGTGCCAGCAGCTTCGTAACCGGGCCGGGGGAGCAGTTCTTC	CASSFVTGPGEQFF
TRBV7-2	TRBJ2-3	many	TRBD2	TGTGCCAGCAGCCCCGACACGGGGCGGGGGGGTAGAGATACGCAGTATTTT	CASSPDTGRGGRDTQYF
TRBV25-1	TRBJ1-4	many	-	TGTGCCAGCAGTCCCCTGAGGGCCTCGGGGGAAAAACTGTTTTTT	CASSPLRASGEKLFF
TRBV27	TRBJ2-5	many	-	TGTGCCAGCAGTATTGGGACCAACCAAGAGACCCAGTACTTC	CASSIGTNQETQYF
TRBV7-8	TRBJ2-7	many	-	TGTGCCAGCAGCTTAGCGGGGCTTCCCGAGCAGTACTTC	CASSLAGLPEQYF
TRBV5-1	TRBJ2-4	many	-	TGCGCCAGCAGCTTGGCCGCAGGGATAACCAAAAACATTCAGTACTTC	CASSLAAGITKNIQYF
TRBV20-1	TRBJ2-7	many	TRBD2	TGCAGTGCTTCGATGCTCCATAGCGGGGGTTACGAGCAGTACTTC	CSASMLHSGGYEQYF
TRBV6-5	TRBJ2-3	many	-	TGTGCCAGCAGTTACACGGGACTGTTCATCACAGATACGCAGTATTTT	CASSYTGLFITDTQYF
TRBV9	TRBJ1-1	many	-	TGTGCCAGCAGCGTAGTGGGAGGCCCCACTGAAGCTTTCTTT	CASSVVGGPTEAFF
TRBV6-6	TRBJ2-3	many	-	TGTGCCAGCAGAGATGGGAATACAGATACGCAGTATTTT	CASRDGNTDTQYF
TRBV4-3	TRBJ2-2	many	-	TGCGCCAGCAGCCAAGACTCGTTAGGGGGGGGGGATCGAACCGGGGAGCTGTTTTTT	CASSQDSLGGGDRTGELFF
TRBV10-1	TRBJ1-1	medium-sized	-	TGCGCCAGCAGTATGGGACATTTTTTTTTCTTT	CASSMGHFFFF
TRBV10-2	TRBJ2-5	many	-	TGCGCCAGCAGCTGGGACACAGGAGGTGGTGAGACCCAGTACTTC	CASSWDTGGGETQYF
TRBV20-1	TRBJ1-2	medium-sized	-	TGCAGTGCAACTGAGGGTCTGGGCGGCTACACCTTC	CSATEGLGGYTF
TRBV10-3	TRBJ2-7	many	TRBD1	TGTGCCATCAGTGGCCGGGACAGGGCTAACGAGCAGTACTTC	CAISGRDRANEQYF
TRBV2	TRBJ2-3	many	-	TGTGCCAGCAGTGTGCAGGGGAAAGGCACAGATACGCAGTATTTT	CASSVQGKGTDTQYF
TRBV2	TRBJ1-5	many	-	TGTGCCAGCAGTGAATGGGTCCTTGGGGGGAATCAGCCCCAGCATTTT	CASSEWVLGGNQPQHF
TRBV15	TRBJ2-2	many	TRBD2	TGTGCCACCAGCAGGCGACTAGCGAGAGTCGGCGGGGAGCTGTTTTTT	CATSRRLARVGGELFF
TRBV9	TRBJ2-1	many	TRBD2	TGTGCCAGCAGCGTTGGAGCGGGGGAGTACAATGAGCAGTTCTTC	CASSVGAGEYNEQFF
TRBV12-3/TRBV12-4	TRBJ1-4	medium-sized	-	TGTGCCAGCAGTTTCGGACTGACTAATGAAAAACTGTTTTTT	CASSFGLTNEKLFF
TRBV7-3	TRBJ2-2	many	TRBD1	TGTGCCAGCAGCTCCTCAGGGGACAGGTTCGCGAACACCGGGGAGCTGTTTTTT	CASSSSGDRFANTGELFF
TRBV6-5	TRBJ2-2	many	-	TGTGCCAGCAGTTCACAGGGACGAGGTGGCGGGGAGCTGTTTTTT	CASSSQGRGGGELFF
TRBV28	TRBJ1-1	many	-	TGTGCCAGCACCCCCGACAGCCGTGAAGCTTTCTTT	CASTPDSREAFF
TRBV19	TRBJ1-1	many	-	TGTGCCAGTAGTATTCATCGAACGAGGTCGAACACTGAAGCTTTCTTT	CASSIHRTRSNTEAFF
TRBV6-5	TRBJ2-3	many	-	TGTGCCAGCAGTTACTGGGTAACAGATACGCAGTATTTT	CASSYWVTDTQYF
TRBV3-1	TRBJ2-7	many	-	TGTGCCAGCAGCCAAGGGCCAGGGGACCCCTACGAGCAGTACTTC	CASSQGPGDPYEQYF
TRBV7-8	TRBJ2-1	many	TRBD2	TGTGCCAGCAGCCCCCAAGCGGGGGGGCTCAATGAGCAGTTCTTC	CASSPQAGGLNEQFF
TRBV9	TRBJ2-5	many	TRBD2	TGTGCCAGCAGCCCAGCAGCGGGAGGGGGAGAGACCCAGTACTTC	CASSPAAGGGETQYF
TRBV6-2/TRBV6-3	TRBJ2-1	many	-	TGTGCCAGCAGTCCCCATAGGTCCTACAATGAGCAGTTCTTC	CASSPHRSYNEQFF